Sequencing of this T cell receptor (beta chain) was carried out in a study of T cell responses to AZD1222 COVID-19 vaccine. Overall study: Analysis merged second doses at about 4 or about 12 weeks.

Germline loops: CDR1 MNHEY, CDR2 SVGEGT. V was shortened by 4 bases and J by 10 bases, with 14 bases between the two germline ends. CDR3 length: 14 residues. Repertoires were generated with immunoSEQ multiplex PCR, while TCRdb's copy carries only in-frame clones and drops some. Here the sample spans 100,000 to 110,000 clones, 80% to 90% being singletons. This receptor was taken from an adult in good health. This rearrangement joins TRBV6-2 or TRBV6-3 to TRBJ1-6; D call uncertain. This specimen was peripheral blood, taken on day 0 of AZD1222 vaccination. The CDR3 sequence: CASSLEGSWSPLHF. As DNA, the CDR3 is TGTGCCAGCAGTTTAGAGGGCTCGTGGTCACCCCTCCACTTT.